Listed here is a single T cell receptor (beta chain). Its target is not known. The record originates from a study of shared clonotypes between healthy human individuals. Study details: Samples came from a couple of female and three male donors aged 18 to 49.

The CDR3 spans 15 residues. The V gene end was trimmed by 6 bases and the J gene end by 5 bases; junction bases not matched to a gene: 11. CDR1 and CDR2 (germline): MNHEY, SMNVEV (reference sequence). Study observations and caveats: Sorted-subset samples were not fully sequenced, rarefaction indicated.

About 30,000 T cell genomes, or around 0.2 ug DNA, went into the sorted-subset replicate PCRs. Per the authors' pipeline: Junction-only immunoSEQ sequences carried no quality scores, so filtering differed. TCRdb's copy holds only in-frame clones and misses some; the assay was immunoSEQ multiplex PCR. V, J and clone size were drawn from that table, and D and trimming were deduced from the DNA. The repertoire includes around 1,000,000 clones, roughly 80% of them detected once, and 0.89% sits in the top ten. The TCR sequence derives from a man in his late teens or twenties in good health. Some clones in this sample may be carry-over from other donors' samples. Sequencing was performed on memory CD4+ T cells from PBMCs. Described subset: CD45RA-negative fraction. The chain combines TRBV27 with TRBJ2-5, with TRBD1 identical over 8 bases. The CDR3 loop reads CASRPSYYRGETQYF. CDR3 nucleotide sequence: TGTGCCAGCAGGCCCTCATATTACAGGGGGGAGACCCAGTACTTC.